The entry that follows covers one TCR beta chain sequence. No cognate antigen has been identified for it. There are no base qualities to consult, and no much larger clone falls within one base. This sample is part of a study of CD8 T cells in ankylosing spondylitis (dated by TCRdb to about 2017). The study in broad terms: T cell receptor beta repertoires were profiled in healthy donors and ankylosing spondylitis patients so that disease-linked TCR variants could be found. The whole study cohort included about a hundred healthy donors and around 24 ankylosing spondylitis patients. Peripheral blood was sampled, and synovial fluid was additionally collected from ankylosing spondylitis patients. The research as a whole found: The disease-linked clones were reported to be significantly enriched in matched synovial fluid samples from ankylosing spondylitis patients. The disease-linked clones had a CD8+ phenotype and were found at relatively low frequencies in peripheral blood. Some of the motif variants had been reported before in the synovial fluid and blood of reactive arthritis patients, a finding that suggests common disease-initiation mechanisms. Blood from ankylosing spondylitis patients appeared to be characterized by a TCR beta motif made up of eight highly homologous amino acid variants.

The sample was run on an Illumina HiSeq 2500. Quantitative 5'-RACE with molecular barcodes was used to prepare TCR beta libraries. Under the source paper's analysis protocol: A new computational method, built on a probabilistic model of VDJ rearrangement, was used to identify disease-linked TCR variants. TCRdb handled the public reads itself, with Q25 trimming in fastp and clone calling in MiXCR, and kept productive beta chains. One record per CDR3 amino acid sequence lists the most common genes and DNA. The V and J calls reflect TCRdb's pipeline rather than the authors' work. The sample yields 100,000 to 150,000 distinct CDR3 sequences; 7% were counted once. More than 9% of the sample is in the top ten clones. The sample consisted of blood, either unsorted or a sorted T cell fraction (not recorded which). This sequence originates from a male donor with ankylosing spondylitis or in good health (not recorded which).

The bases are TGTGCCAGCAGTGAAGATATCTCGGGGACCTATGGCTACACCTTC. Its amino acids are CASSEDISGTYGYTF. Here the chain combines TRBV6-1 and TRBJ1-2, with TRBD1 perhaps the D gene, on 5 matching bases. According to the germline V gene, CDR1 reads MNHNS and CDR2 reads SASEGT. The trim is 1 base for V and 4 bases for J, with a gap of 13 bases between the germline ends. Including the terminal cysteine and phenylalanine, the CDR3 comprises 15 residues. The only DNA kept is the CDR3, 45 bases in frame from the first base.